Listed below are T cell receptor beta chains from one sample, sequenced in a study of T cell repertoires in cytomegalovirus infection. TCRdb redid the calling of the reads with MiXCR, one entry per CDR3 protein. The profile shows fewer than 1,000,000 distinct CDR3 sequences, 30% to 40% of them singletons. The antigens for these receptors are not known. The sequences come from cultured CD8+ T cells from PBMCs, collected from culture after CMV antigen stimulation. These receptor sequences come from a human donor in good health (CMV status not recorded). Some clones in this sample may be carry-over from other donors' samples. The CDR3 runs from the conserved cysteine through the conserved F or W. A D gene is named only where the DNA matches it firmly. Clone size is stated in some rows and not others, as once, few, many or a class when expanded.

j_call v_call clone_size d_call cdr3_aa cdr3_nt
TRBJ1-2 TRBV19 - - CATLGGGSGGYTF TGTGCCACCTTAGGAGGGGGGTCTGGCGGCTACACCTTC
TRBJ1-2 TRBV27 - TRBD1 CASSPSAGDRGFYGYTF TGTGCCAGCAGTCCTTCTGCGGGGGACAGGGGGTTTTATGGCTACACCTTC
TRBJ2-7 TRBV7-2 few - CASSSGTLSYEQYF TGTGCCAGCAGCTCCGGGACTCTTTCCTACGAGCAGTACTTC
TRBJ2-1 TRBV10-3 - - CAIETGKDEQFF TGTGCCATAGAGACGGGAAAGGATGAGCAGTTCTTC
TRBJ1-2 TRBV5-4 - - CASSGREGGMSGYTF TGTGCCAGCAGCGGGCGGGAAGGCGGGATGAGTGGCTACACCTTC
TRBJ1-2 TRBV29-1 - TRBD1 CSVGTGRNYGYTF TGCAGCGTTGGGACAGGGCGGAACTATGGCTACACCTTC
TRBJ2-3 TRBV28 - TRBD2 CASSFLAGGTSSTDTQYF TGTGCCAGCAGTTTTCTAGCGGGGGGAACATCTAGCACAGATACGCAGTATTTT
TRBJ1-4 TRBV19 few - CASSPGFELEKLFF TGTGCCAGTAGTCCGGGTTTTGAACTTGAAAAACTGTTTTTT
TRBJ2-2 TRBV7-7 few - CASSSLLAGNRGELFF TGTGCTAGCAGCTCTCTCCTCGCAGGGAATAGGGGGGAGCTGTTTTTT
TRBJ2-5 TRBV12-3/TRBV12-4 few - CASSPGGRQETQYF TGTGCCAGCAGCCCCGGAGGCAGGCAAGAGACCCAGTACTTC
TRBJ1-2 TRBV9 few - CASSVWGASYGYTF TGTGCCAGCAGCGTGTGGGGGGCCAGCTATGGCTACACCTTC
TRBJ1-1 TRBV6-2/TRBV6-3 - - CASSLRVLTEAFF TGTGCCAGCAGTCTCAGGGTTCTCACTGAAGCTTTCTTT
TRBJ2-1 TRBV3-1 - - CASSQEGEGDEQFF TGTGCCAGCAGCCAAGAGGGGGAAGGGGATGAGCAGTTCTTC
TRBJ1-1 TRBV19 few - CASSRGEGTEAFF TGTGCCAGTAGTAGAGGGGAAGGAACTGAAGCTTTCTTT